Sequencing of this T cell receptor (beta chain) was carried out in a study of T cell responses to AZD1222 COVID-19 vaccine. Background on the study: Second doses at about 4 or about 12 weeks were pooled.

Sequencing used immunoSEQ multiplex PCR; TCRdb keeps in-frame clones, though not all of them. The data show 130,000 or so clones, about nine tenths seen once. Germline V gene lookup returns CDR1 SGDLS and CDR2 YYNGEE. The CDR3 extends over 12 amino acids. The V end lost 1 base, the J end lost 6 bases, and 4 bases lay between the germline ends. Worth noting for this clone: The antigen is not known.

Study outcomes and limitations: The breadth and depth of Spike-specific TCRs increased once two AZD1222 doses had been given.

The specimen was peripheral blood, collected on day 0 of AZD1222 vaccination. This clonotype was sampled from an adult in good health. The chain employs TRBV9 and TRBJ2-2, with no clear D. This chain's CDR3 is CASSVSAGELFF. The CDR3 DNA reads TGTGCCAGCAGCGTATCGGCCGGGGAGCTGTTTTTT.